This T cell receptor beta chain was sequenced for a study of T cells in Graves' hyperthyroidism and ophthalmopathy. Trimming left V 5 bases short and J 6 bases short, with 22 bases between. The CDR3 totals 16 residues. The germline gives CDR1 SEHNR, CDR2 FQNEAQ (reference sequence). A patient was excluded if there was uncontrolled infection, other autoimmune disease, pregnancy or lactation. Whole-study results and caveats: The model foresaw ophthalmopathy a median about 6.5 months prior to onset. Blood samples included most of the expanded thyroid clonotypes exceeding 0.001.

As concerns this clonotype: Its antigen remains unknown.

From RNA transcripts, TCR beta CDR3 regions were amplified. In the first-round RT-PCR of the TCR CDR3, the HTBI primer set was used. Using its own MiXCR run on the multiplex PCR reads, TCRdb lists one record per CDR3 protein. This table holds over 650,000 distinct CDR3 sequences, about 45% found once. Sequenced material: peripheral blood or thyroid tissue (not recorded which). The sequence derives from an adult man with Graves' disease, either hyperthyroidism or ophthalmopathy (not recorded which). The V gene is TRBV7-9, the J gene TRBJ1-2; D might be TRBD1 (6 bases). CDR3 residues: CASSPVLGGATDGYTF. For the CDR3, the DNA is TGTGCCAGCAGCCCGGTTTTGGGGGGGGCTACGGATGGCTACACCTTC.